Shown below are 30 T cell receptor beta chains from a single sample sequenced in a study of blood T cell repertoires in COVID-19. Sequencing was performed with immunoSEQ multiplex PCR; in TCRdb, only in-frame clones are kept and a portion is missing. The sample has under 250,000 clones; 90% to 95% are singletons. Specimen: peripheral blood. Receptors were obtained from a man aged 55 to 69 with COVID-19, enrolled during active disease.

The chain recombines TRBV6-1 with TRBJ1-1; D is perhaps TRBD1 (5 bases). V was trimmed by 3 bases and J by 5 bases, leaving 13 bases between them. There are 14 residues in the CDR3. Germline-derived CDR1 and CDR2 are MNHNS and SASEGT. CDR3 loop: CASSDLQGRTEAFF. The CDR3 DNA follows: TGTGCCAGCAGTGATCTGCAGGGAAGGACTGAAGCTTTCTTT.

The chain has TRBV19 and TRBJ1-6, with a tentative D call TRBD1 (5 bases). The CDR3 totals 15 residues. Germline lookup yields CDR1 LNHDA and CDR2 SQIVND (reference sequence). Trimming pared 3 bases from V and 8 bases from J, leaving 14 bases between. The CDR3: CASSMEGYGDSPLHF. Written as DNA, the CDR3 is TGTGCCAGTAGTATGGAGGGGTATGGTGATTCACCCCTCCACTTT.

The chain employs TRBV3-1 (or the pseudogene TRBV3-2) and TRBJ2-7; possible D gene TRBD2, 6 bases. The germline V gene encodes CDR1 LGHDT and CDR2 YNNKEL (reference sequence). Trimming removed 1 base from V and 7 bases from J, with 11 bases in between. The CDR3 sequence is 13 residues long. CDR3 region: CASSQVSGREQYF. Here the CDR3 DNA reads TGTGCCAGCAGCCAAGTTAGCGGACGAGAGCAGTACTTC.

V usage is TRBV6-2 or TRBV6-3 and J usage is TRBJ1-1, with 7 bases that match TRBD1. The germline V gene has CDR1 MNHEY and CDR2 SVGEGT. Trimming cost V 2 bases and J 5 bases; bases outside gene matches: 5. The CDR3 is 14 residues long. As DNA, the CDR3 is TGTGCCAGCAGTTACGCCGACAGGGTAACTGAAGCTTTCTTT. Translated, it gives CASSYADRVTEAFF.

The chain links TRBV2 to TRBJ2-7; D is perhaps TRBD2 (5 bases). With 0 bases removed from V and 2 bases from J, the gap between germline ends came to 11 bases. Germline loops: CDR1 SNHLY, CDR2 FYNNEI. The CDR3 has 15 amino acids. The CDR3 is CASSEALRGTYEQYF. CDR3 coding DNA: TGTGCCAGCAGTGAAGCGCTTCGGGGAACCTACGAGCAGTACTTC.

In this sample, this clone turned up many times. The chain couples TRBV19 to TRBJ2-1; 11 positions match TRBD2. This CDR3 has 16 amino acids. J lost 5 bases, V lost 4 bases, and 7 bases had no gene match. Germline V gene sequence: CDR1 LNHDA, CDR2 SQIVND (reference sequence). CDR3 sequence reads: CASSKFSGRANNEQFF. For the CDR3, the DNA is TGTGCCAGTAGTAAGTTTAGCGGGAGGGCTAACAATGAGCAGTTCTTC.

This sequence joins TRBV11-2 and TRBJ2-3; 7 nucleotides align to TRBD2. V lost 0 bases to trimming and J lost 2 bases; unmatched junction nucleotides: 5. This CDR3 region has 16 residues. Germline CDR1 reads SGHAT; CDR2 reads FQNNGV. The CDR3, as DNA: TGTGCCAGCAGCTTAGAGGCTAGCGGAAACACAGATACGCAGTATTTT. Its translation is CASSLEASGNTDTQYF.

The chain recombines TRBV6-5 with TRBJ1-1; TRBD1 matches at 9 bases. From germline, CDR1 is MNHEY and CDR2 SVGAGI. The V gene end was trimmed by 2 bases and the J gene end by 4 bases; junction bases not matched to a gene: 5. The CDR3 extends over 15 amino acids. The CDR3 DNA sequence: TGTGCCAGCAGTTACGCGGGACAGGGCGGCACTGAAGCTTTCTTT. Amino acid sequence: CASSYAGQGGTEAFF.

V and J are TRBV4-1 and TRBJ2-1; 13 nucleotides agree with TRBD2. This CDR3 comprises 16 residues. With 6 bases clipped from V and 4 bases from J, the junction kept 6 bases outside the gene matches. Germline loops: CDR1 MGHRA, CDR2 YSYEKL. The CDR3 region has the DNA TGCGCCAGCAGTGGACTAGCGGGAGAGGCGTACAATGAGCAGTTCTTC. Amino acid sequence: CASSGLAGEAYNEQFF.

The chain couples TRBV4-3 to TRBJ2-1; weak D call: TRBD2 (5 bases). The CDR3 is made up of 15 amino acids. V lost 4 bases, J lost 8 bases, and 18 bases lay in between. Germline CDR1 is LGHNA and CDR2 is YSLEER. CDR3 sequence (DNA): TGCGCCAGCAGCCGAAGCGGACCGGGTAGGGATGAGCAGTTCTTC. Translating it yields CASSRSGPGRDEQFF.

The chain is built from TRBV19 and TRBJ1-5; 7 positions match TRBD1. This CDR3 spans 18 amino acids. Germline V gene sequence: CDR1 LNHDA, CDR2 SQIVND (reference sequence). V lost 3 bases to trimming and J lost 0 bases; unmatched junction nucleotides: 11. The DNA of the CDR3 is TGTGCCAGTAGTATTTCGGGGACAGCGGTACCTAGCAATCAGCCCCAGCATTTT. Translated, it gives CASSISGTAVPSNQPQHF.

This sequence joins TRBV2 and TRBJ1-6, with TRBD1 matching 7 bases. The V segment lost 6 bases and the J segment 8 bases; nucleotides outside the gene matches: 10. There are 15 residues in the CDR3. The germline V gene has CDR1 SNHLY and CDR2 FYNNEI. DNA for the CDR3: TGTGCCAGCAGATCTTGGGACAGCGCCCATTCACCCCTCCACTTT. Encoded protein: CASRSWDSAHSPLHF.

The chain recombines TRBV30 with TRBJ2-1; 8 bases match TRBD1. This CDR3 is 18 amino acids long. The junction had 19 bases not matched to a gene; V was cut back by 2 bases and J by 7 bases. From germline, CDR1 is GTSNPN and CDR2 SVGIG (reference sequence). As DNA, the CDR3 is TGTGCCTGGAGTTTGGTCAGGGGGCTCTTCTCCCCGACAAATGAGCAGTTCTTC. It specifies CAWSLVRGLFSPTNEQFF.

This chain links TRBV5-1 with TRBJ1-3; D is perhaps TRBD1 (6 bases). The CDR3 extends over 17 amino acids. Germline CDR1 is SGHRS and CDR2 is YFSETQ. Trimming took off 4 bases at V and 4 bases at J, with 21 bases between the two ends. The chain's CDR3 is CASSIRHRDSRGNTIYF. DNA of the CDR3: TGCGCCAGCAGCATACGTCACAGGGATTCGAGGGGAAACACCATATATTTT.

The J gene is TRBJ1-1, the V gene TRBV5-1, with 8 bases fitting TRBD1. The CDR3 extends over 15 amino acids. Per germline, CDR1 SGHRS and CDR2 YFSETQ. With 4 bases clipped from V and 4 bases from J, the junction kept 9 bases outside the gene matches. The CDR3 DNA reads TGCGCCAGCAGCCCTGACGGACAGGGTGCCACTGAAGCTTTCTTT. It specifies CASSPDGQGATEAFF.

The chain joins TRBV29-1 to TRBJ1-1, with TRBD1 as a possible D gene (5 bases). With 6 bases removed from V and 5 bases from J, the gap between germline ends came to 19 bases. The CDR3 is 14 residues long. The germline V gene has CDR1 SQVTM and CDR2 ANQGSEA. In DNA form, the CDR3 reads TGCAGCGTATCCCCCGGGGGGAGTAGGACTGAAGCTTTCTTT. It specifies CSVSPGGSRTEAFF.

The chain is built from TRBV21-1 and TRBJ1-1; the D call of TRBD1 is as the table states it, not checked on the DNA. TRBV21-1 represents a pseudogene. The CDR3 is 13 amino acids. The CDR3 region is CASSKARNTEAFF. The CDR3 nucleotides read TGTGCCAGCAGCAAAGCCAGGAACACTGAAGCTTTCTTT.

V usage is TRBV10-1 and J usage is TRBJ1-5, with D unclear. Germline lookup yields CDR1 WNHNN and CDR2 SYGVQD (reference sequence). V was trimmed by 3 bases and J by 0 bases, leaving 3 bases between them. This CDR3 contains 13 residues. The CDR3, as DNA: TGCGCCAGCAGTGACAATAGCAATCAGCCCCAGCATTTT. The encoded protein is CASSDNSNQPQHF.

Note on this clone: The same CDR3 arises from other DNA sequences in this sample as well. The V gene is TRBV5-1, the J gene TRBJ1-1, with D uncertain. V was trimmed by 0 bases and J by 2 bases, leaving 5 bases between them. CDR1 and CDR2 from the germline V gene are SGHRS and YFSETQ. The length of the CDR3 is 13 residues. CDR3: CASSLDSNTEAFF. CDR3 nucleotide sequence: TGCGCCAGCAGCTTGGACAGTAACACTGAAGCTTTCTTT.

The V gene is TRBV6-6, the J gene TRBJ2-5; D might be TRBD2 (6 bases). CDR3 length: 14 amino acids. Per germline, CDR1 MNHNY and CDR2 SVGAGI (reference sequence). Trimming removed 6 bases from V and 2 bases from J, with 13 bases in between. In DNA, the CDR3 is TGTGCCAGCAGGGGACTGGACTCGCAAGAGACCCAGTACTTC. Protein sequence: CASRGLDSQETQYF.

The V gene is TRBV2, the J gene TRBJ2-6; 10 bases fit TRBD1. The CDR3 is 18 residues long. Unmatched junction bases numbered 10, after V lost 6 bases and J lost 2 bases. CDR1 is SNHLY and CDR2 is FYNNEI in the germline V gene. The CDR3 sequence is CASSQPGQGPPGANVLTF. The CDR3, as DNA: TGTGCCAGCAGCCAACCGGGACAGGGGCCTCCTGGGGCCAACGTCCTGACTTTC.

CDR3 residues: CASSPRVNTYEQYF. CDR3 coding DNA: TGTGCCAGCAGCCCACGGGTTAATACCTACGAGCAGTACTTC. V usage is TRBV13 and J usage is TRBJ2-7, with unresolved D. This CDR3 is 14 amino acids long. V lost 5 bases and J lost 2, with 13 bases in between. Germline loops: CDR1 PRHDT, CDR2 FYEKMQ (reference sequence).

The V call is TRBV7-6, the J call TRBJ2-7, with a weak D call TRBD1 (5 bases). The CDR3 loop spans 14 amino acids. Deletions cut 1 base from V and 2 bases from J, with 9 bases between. CDR1 and CDR2 (germline): SGHVS, FNYEAQ. Written as DNA, the CDR3 is TGTGCCAGCAGCTTAGGCCCAGGGCCCTACGAGCAGTACTTC. Amino acids: CASSLGPGPYEQYF. The full variable domain, its missing parts supplied by reference TRBV7-6 and TRBJ2-7, is GAGVSQSPRYKVTKRGQDVALRCDPISGHVSLYWYRQALGQGPEFLTYFNYEAQQDKSGLPNDRFSAERPEGSISTLTIQRTEQRDSAMYRCASSLGPGPYEQYFGPGTRLTVT.

V gene TRBV12-3 or TRBV12-4 combines with J gene TRBJ2-1, with TRBD1 as a possible D gene (5 bases). The CDR3 is 12 residues long. The V end was cut by 6 bases, the J end by 6 bases, with 9 bases between. DNA of the CDR3: TGTGCCAGCAGCAAAACAGGCAATGAGCAGTTCTTC. Protein sequence: CASSKTGNEQFF.

The chain recombines TRBV7-8 with TRBJ2-2; D unresolved. This CDR3 is 16 amino acids long. Germline CDR1 reads SGHVS; CDR2 reads FQNEAQ. V shed 7 bases and J shed 3 bases, with 18 bases lying between them. Written as DNA, the CDR3 is TGTGCCAGCACCTCAAGAAGCCTAGACTACACCGGGGAGCTGTTTTTT. This gives the protein CASTSRSLDYTGELFF.

This chain uses TRBV6-5 with TRBJ2-1; no firm D call. Germline loops: CDR1 MNHEY, CDR2 SVGAGI. Deletions cut 6 bases from V and 0 bases from J, with 12 bases between. This CDR3 comprises 15 residues. The CDR3 reads CASRPGISSYNEQFF. The DNA of the CDR3 is TGTGCCAGCAGACCCGGTATTTCCTCCTACAATGAGCAGTTCTTC.

The genes are TRBV28 and TRBJ1-4; TRBD1 agrees at 9 bases. Germline V gene lookup returns CDR1 MDHEN and CDR2 SYDVKM. The V gene end was trimmed by 6 bases and the J gene end by 3 bases; junction bases not matched to a gene: 2. The CDR3 consists of 14 residues. The CDR3 loop reads CASRTGGANEKLFF. CDR3 in DNA: TGTGCCAGCAGGACAGGGGGAGCTAATGAAAAACTGTTTTTT. Full variable domain (rest looked up from reference TRBV28 and TRBJ1-4): DVKVTQSSRYLVKRTGEKVFLECVQDMDHENMFWYRQDPGLGLRLIYFSYDVKMKEKGDIPEGYSVSREKKERFSLILESASTNQTSMYLCASRTGGANEKLFFGSGTQLSVL.

This clone was seen only once. The chain couples TRBV18 to TRBJ1-5; D might be TRBD1 (5 bases). V gave up 4 bases and J gave up 3 bases, with 16 bases separating them. CDR3 size: 16 residues. Germline V gene sequence: CDR1 KGHSH, CDR2 LQKENI. In nucleotides, the CDR3 is TGTGCCAGCTCACGTAGCTTAGGGGTGGCCAATCAGCCCCAGCATTTT. Translating it yields CASSRSLGVANQPQHF.

The J gene is TRBJ2-7, the V gene TRBV18; D call uncertain. The germline gives CDR1 KGHSH, CDR2 LQKENI. The CDR3 totals 14 residues. Trimming removed 1 base at V and 3 bases at J, with 10 bases between. The CDR3 DNA follows: TGTGCCAGCTCACCACAGAGGTTGGACTACGAGCAGTACTTC. Its protein product is CASSPQRLDYEQYF. Supplemented by reference TRBV18 and TRBJ2-7, the full variable domain reads NAGVMQNPRHLVRRRGQEARLRCSPMKGHSHVYWYRQLPEEGLKFMVYLQKENIIDESGMPKERFSAEFPKEGPSILRIQQVVRGDSAAYFCASSPQRLDYEQYFGPGTRLTVT.

This clone was recorded only once. The rearrangement joins TRBV2 to TRBJ2-1, with D perhaps TRBD2 (6 bases). This CDR3 has 14 residues. The V end lost 6 bases, the J end lost 8 bases, and 17 bases lay between the germline ends. CDR1 SNHLY and CDR2 FYNNEI come from the germline V gene. The CDR3 spells CASRNRLVNYEQFF. The CDR3 nucleotides are TGTGCCAGCAGGAACCGACTAGTAAACTATGAGCAGTTCTTC.